The 29 T cell receptor beta chains below all came from one sample that was sequenced in a study of graft-versus-host responses after intestinal transplantation. No antigen has been identified for these receptors. TCRdb's copy holds only in-frame clones and misses some; the assay was immunoSEQ multiplex PCR. Altogether around 77,000 clones are present, roughly 94% being singletons, with the ten largest covering around 0.57%. The source material was unstimulated CD8+ T cells sorted from spleen or lymph node cells, sampled before intestinal transplant. Receptors were obtained from a human donor who received an intestinal transplant.

This chain links TRBV6-5 with TRBJ2-5; D unclear. The CDR3 is 12 amino acids. The germline V gene encodes CDR1 MNHEY and CDR2 SVGAGI. The germline V and J ends were trimmed by 8 bases and 1 base, with 8 bases remaining between them. CDR3 sequence (DNA): TGTGCCAGCTGGACGAGCCAAGAGACCCAGTACTTC. Translation gives CASWTSQETQYF.

The chain uses TRBV13 and TRBJ2-5; TRBD1 matches at 7 bases. The J segment lost 3 bases and the V segment lost 5 bases, leaving 6 bases of the junction unmatched. This CDR3 spans 14 amino acids. Germline CDR1 PRHDT, CDR2 FYEKMQ (reference sequence). In nucleotides, the CDR3 is TGTGCCAGCAGCGTCCGGGACAGAGAAGAGACCCAGTACTTC. Its translation: CASSVRDREETQYF.

The rearrangement links TRBV11-2 to TRBJ2-1, with D unresolved. The germline CDR1 and CDR2 sequences are SGHAT and FQNNGV. The CDR3 is 11 residues long. V dropped 5 bases and J dropped 7 bases, with 6 bases sitting between them. As DNA, the CDR3 is TGTGCCAGCAGCGTGGGGAATGAGCAGTTCTTC. This encodes CASSVGNEQFF.

The V gene is TRBV28, the J gene TRBJ2-1; D is possibly TRBD1 (5 bases). Trimming stripped 5 bases from V and 2 bases from J, with 16 bases between. The germline gives CDR1 MDHEN, CDR2 SYDVKM. This CDR3 comprises 16 residues. The CDR3 DNA reads as TGTGCCAGCAGTAGGACAATCCAGCAAACCTACAATGAGCAGTTCTTC. Protein: CASSRTIQQTYNEQFF.

The V call is TRBV4-1, the J call TRBJ1-1; TRBD1 agrees at 8 bases. Germline values: CDR1 MGHRA, CDR2 YSYEKL. V shed 1 base and J 3 bases; nucleotides not matched to a gene: 7. The CDR3 runs to 16 residues. The CDR3 DNA reads as TGCGCCAGCAGCCAAGGGGGGACAGGTGGGGACACTGAAGCTTTCTTT. The encoded protein is CASSQGGTGGDTEAFF.

The chain uses TRBV5-6 and TRBJ2-7, with D unclear. Germline lookup yields CDR1 SGHDT and CDR2 YYEEEE. The CDR3 runs to 14 residues. Trimming removed 4 bases at V and 1 base at J, with 12 bases between. The CDR3 spells CASSEVGYSYEQYF. DNA for the CDR3: TGTGCCAGCAGCGAGGTAGGGTATTCCTACGAGCAGTACTTC.

In DNA, the CDR3 is TGTGCCAGCAGTCTACTAGCGGGAGGCAATGAGCAGTTCTTC. Translating it yields CASSLLAGGNEQFF. The chain is built from TRBV28 and TRBJ2-1, with TRBD2 matching 12 bases. Trimming took 5 bases from V and 6 from J; bases not matched to a gene: 2. The germline V gene has CDR1 MDHEN and CDR2 SYDVKM. The CDR3 is made up of 14 amino acids.

J is TRBJ2-5 and V is TRBV28; possible D gene TRBD2, 5 bases. This CDR3 has 15 residues. CDR1 is MDHEN and CDR2 is SYDVKM in the germline V gene. V lost 3 bases and J 5 bases, leaving 16 bases between the germline ends. CDR3 residues: CASSLVEGVGETQYF. In nucleotides, the CDR3 is TGTGCCAGCAGTTTGGTTGAGGGTGTAGGTGAGACCCAGTACTTC.

The chain uses TRBV19 and TRBJ1-5; D might be TRBD1 (5 bases). V was shortened by 6 bases and J by 6 bases, with 36 bases between the two germline ends. Germline CDR1 reads LNHDA; CDR2 reads SQIVND (reference sequence). The CDR3 has 21 amino acids. The CDR3 DNA follows: TGTGCCAGTAGCTATTTCCCCTCGGGAGGGACCGCCTGGGGCGACACTCAGCCCCAGCATTTT. Translated, it gives CASSYFPSGGTAWGDTQPQHF.

Remarks on this clone: Its ends do not fully match the called genes, so a read error is possible. This chain connects TRBV5-6 to TRBJ1-5; D might be TRBD1 (5 bases). The CDR3 runs to 16 residues. Germline V gene sequence: CDR1 SGHDT, CDR2 YYEEEE. The chain's CDR3 is CARSLGGMAGNQPQHF. CDR3 coding DNA: TGTGCCCGCAGCTTGGGGGGGATGGCGGGCAATCAGCCCCAGCATTTT.

This clone was counted only a few times. The rearrangement uses TRBV5-1 and TRBJ2-4, with D perhaps TRBD2 (5 bases). The germline gives CDR1 SGHRS, CDR2 YFSETQ. V was cut by 4 bases and J by 0 bases, with 14 bases left in between. This CDR3 comprises 16 residues. The CDR3 protein is CASSRDSEEAKNIQYF. In nucleotides, the CDR3 is TGCGCCAGCAGCCGGGATTCGGAGGAAGCCAAAAACATTCAGTACTTC.

The chain links TRBV11-3 to TRBJ2-2, with a weak D call TRBD1 (6 bases). V dropped 4 bases and J dropped 0 bases, with 6 bases sitting between them. Germline values: CDR1 SGHNT, CDR2 YENEEA. The CDR3 contains 14 residues. CDR3 in DNA: TGTGCCAGCAGCTGGACAGCGAACACCGGGGAGCTGTTTTTT. It is translated as CASSWTANTGELFF.

The rearrangement links TRBV5-1 to TRBJ1-1, with a weak D call TRBD1 (5 bases). The CDR3 extends over 13 amino acids. V lost 0 bases, J lost 4 bases, and 7 bases lay in between. The germline V gene encodes CDR1 SGHRS and CDR2 YFSETQ. The DNA for the CDR3 is TGCGCCAGCAGCTTGGGGAGGGGCACTGAAGCTTTCTTT. This encodes CASSLGRGTEAFF. Based on the CDR3 plus reference TRBV5-1 and TRBJ1-1, the full variable domain is KAGVTQTPRYLIKTRGQQVTLSCSPISGHRSVSWYQQTPGQGLQFLFEYFSETQRNKGNFPGRFSGRQFSNSRSEMNVSTLELGDSALYLCASSLGRGTEAFFGQGTRLTVV.

The chain has TRBV10-1 and TRBJ2-1, with D perhaps assigned TRBD1 or TRBD2 (5 bases each). The germline V and J ends were trimmed by 0 bases and 1 base, with 7 bases remaining between them. This CDR3 comprises 15 residues. The germline V gene encodes CDR1 WNHNN and CDR2 SYGVQD (reference sequence). The CDR3 region has the DNA TGCGCCAGCAGTGAGTCTGGGGGATCCTACAATGAGCAGTTCTTC. This sequence encodes CASSESGGSYNEQFF.

The rearrangement links TRBV13 to TRBJ2-1; 9 positions agree with TRBD1. The CDR3 has 14 amino acids. V shed 5 bases, J shed 9 bases, and the junction held 8 bases outside the gene matches. Germline lookup yields CDR1 PRHDT and CDR2 FYEKMQ (reference sequence). As DNA, the CDR3 is TGTGCCAGCAGCCCTCCTACAGGGGGCGGTGAGCAGTTCTTC. This translates into CASSPPTGGGEQFF.

The J gene is TRBJ2-5, the V gene TRBV5-1; no clear D. Deletions cut 0 bases from V and 0 bases from J, with 6 bases between. The CDR3 runs to 14 residues. Looked up from germline, CDR1 is SGHRS and CDR2 is YFSETQ. The CDR3 nucleotides read TGCGCCAGCAGCTTGGCCAGCAACCAAGAGACCCAGTACTTC. This codes for CASSLASNQETQYF.

The chain is built from TRBV18 and TRBJ1-1, with D tentatively TRBD1 (5 bases). This CDR3 is 12 amino acids long. From germline, CDR1 is KGHSH and CDR2 LQKENI. V lost 1 base to trimming and J lost 7 bases, with 7 bases between them. CDR3 nucleotide sequence: TGTGCCAGCTCACCACAGGGGTTTGAAGCTTTCTTT. Translated: CASSPQGFEAFF.

The V gene is TRBV7-3, the J gene TRBJ2-1; 7 bases line up with TRBD2. The CDR3 is 16 residues long. V shed 1 base and J 7 bases; nucleotides not matched to a gene: 10. In germline, CDR1 is SGHTA, CDR2 FQGTGA. This CDR3 is CASSLKVSGIYNEQFF. The CDR3 DNA reads TGTGCCAGCAGCTTAAAGGTCAGCGGGATTTATAATGAGCAGTTCTTC. Combining the CDR3 with reference TRBV7-3 and TRBJ2-1 gives the whole variable domain GAGVSQTPSNKVTEKGKYVELRCDPISGHTALYWYRQSLGQGPEFLIYFQGTGAADDSGLPNDRFFAVRPEGSVSTLKIQRTERGDSAVYLCASSLKVSGIYNEQFFGPGTRLTVL.

The rearrangement uses TRBV7-9 and TRBJ2-5; D is perhaps TRBD1 (6 bases). The J call is doubtful: the DNA matches TRBJ2-7 better. The CDR3 contains 15 residues. From germline, CDR1 is SEHNR and CDR2 FQNEAQ (reference sequence). CDR3 in amino acids: CASSSGQDVAYEQYF. The DNA of the CDR3 is TGTGCCAGCAGCTCGGGACAAGACGTCGCCTACGAGCAGTACTTC.

A single count supports this clone. This chain uses TRBV5-1 with TRBJ2-1; a possible D gene is TRBD1 (5 bases). The V end lost 2 bases, the J end lost 4 bases, and 7 bases lay between the germline ends. Germline CDR1 and CDR2: SGHRS and YFSETQ. The CDR3 has 13 residues. In DNA, the CDR3 is TGCGCCAGCAGCTTAGGGGATTACAATGAGCAGTTCTTC. Amino acids: CASSLGDYNEQFF.

The chain links TRBV7-9 to TRBJ2-7; either TRBD1 or TRBD2 may fit D (5 bases each). With 5 bases removed from V and 5 bases from J, the gap between germline ends came to 16 bases. From germline, CDR1 is SEHNR and CDR2 FQNEAQ (reference sequence). This CDR3 spans 14 amino acids. CDR3 sequence: CASSLRDQIHEQYF. CDR3 DNA sequence: TGTGCCAGCAGCCTCCGGGACCAAATCCACGAGCAGTACTTC.

The V gene is TRBV2, the J gene TRBJ2-7, with 14 positions matching TRBD2. V was clipped by 1 base and J by 4 bases; unmatched bases: 9. The CDR3 extends over 18 amino acids. Germline V gives CDR1 SNHLY, CDR2 FYNNEI. The CDR3 DNA follows: TGTGCCAGCAGTGAAGTGGAGACCGGGACTAGCGGGAGTTACGAGCAGTACTTC. Protein: CASSEVETGTSGSYEQYF. The full variable domain, completed using reference TRBV2 and TRBJ2-7, is EPEVTQTPSHQVTQMGQEVILRCVPISNHLYFYWYRQILGQKVEFLVSFYNNEISEKSEIFDDQFSVERPDGSNFTLKIRSTKLEDSAMYFCASSEVETGTSGSYEQYFGPGTRLTVT.

This chain joins TRBV19 and TRBJ2-3, with 7 bases aligning to TRBD1. The CDR3 contains 16 residues. Germline values: CDR1 LNHDA, CDR2 SQIVND (reference sequence). With V trimmed by 5 bases and J by 6 bases, 14 bases remained unmatched. The CDR3 region is CASSVGGHPVRDTQYF. The CDR3, as DNA: TGTGCCAGTAGTGTAGGGGGCCACCCAGTCAGGGATACGCAGTATTTT.

This rearrangement joins TRBV5-1 to TRBJ2-1; TRBD2 aligns across 8 bases. CDR1 is SGHRS and CDR2 is YFSETQ in the germline V gene. Trimming took 5 bases from V and 4 from J; bases not matched to a gene: 5. This CDR3 spans 14 amino acids. The CDR3 DNA sequence: TGCGCCAGCAGGGGGGCGGGAGGTTACAATGAGCAGTTCTTC. Its translation: CASRGAGGYNEQFF.

CDR3 sequence: CASSNRGLEQFF. The CDR3 nucleotides read TGCGCCAGCAGCAACAGGGGGCTTGAGCAGTTCTTC. The rearrangement joins TRBV5-1 to TRBJ2-1; 9 bases match TRBD1. Germline assignment: CDR1 SGHRS and CDR2 YFSETQ. The CDR3 is 12 amino acids. V lost 4 bases and J lost 9; bases outside the gene matches: 2. Combining the CDR3 with reference TRBV5-1 and TRBJ2-1 gives the whole variable domain KAGVTQTPRYLIKTRGQQVTLSCSPISGHRSVSWYQQTPGQGLQFLFEYFSETQRNKGNFPGRFSGRQFSNSRSEMNVSTLELGDSALYLCASSNRGLEQFFGPGTRLTVL.

The genes are TRBV5-1 and TRBJ1-1; D might be TRBD1 (6 bases). The germline V gene has CDR1 SGHRS and CDR2 YFSETQ. Trimming pared 5 bases from V and 3 bases from J, leaving 11 bases between. The CDR3 is 13 residues long. CDR3 bases: TGCGCCAGCAGTGAAGGGGGGGACACTGAAGCTTTCTTT. Its protein product is CASSEGGDTEAFF.

This clone appeared once. This sequence joins TRBV28 and TRBJ2-1; TRBD2 might be the D (6 bases). V dropped 5 bases and J dropped 3 bases, with 14 bases sitting between them. This CDR3 is 15 amino acids long. Germline CDR1 MDHEN, CDR2 SYDVKM. The CDR3 loop is CASSPTGELYNEQFF. The CDR3 bases are TGTGCCAGCAGTCCGACGGGAGAGCTCTACAATGAGCAGTTCTTC.

Only one count was recorded for this clone. The chain carries TRBV6-5 and TRBJ2-4, with a tentative D call TRBD2 (6 bases). Trimming pared 3 bases from V and 5 bases from J, leaving 11 bases between. The CDR3 totals 14 residues. Germline V gene data show CDR1 as MNHEY and CDR2 as SVGAGI. The CDR3 nucleotides read TGTGCCAGCAGTTATGGTTCGGGAGAAAACATTCAGTACTTC. Amino acid sequence: CASSYGSGENIQYF.

The chain joins TRBV27 to TRBJ1-6; a possible D gene is TRBD1 (5 bases). CDR1 is MNHEY, CDR2 SMNVEV, per germline (reference sequence). Trimming shortened V by 3 bases and J by 9 bases, and 12 bases separated the two germline ends. The CDR3 has 14 residues. CDR3 residues: CASSFRDLGSPLHF. Written as DNA, the CDR3 is TGTGCCAGCAGTTTTCGGGACCTAGGTTCACCCCTCCACTTT.